A selection of T cell receptor beta chains follows, all from one sample in a study of cytomegalovirus exposure and HLA in healthy donors. Produced via immunoSEQ multiplex PCR; TCRdb's table is partial and in-frame only. The table has 80,000 to 100,000 clones, roughly 84% seen once. The specimen was PBMCs. Source of these receptors: a man younger than 30 in good health and CMV-seropositive. CDR3s include the opening cysteine and the closing phenylalanine or tryptophan.

v_call	j_call	cdr3_aa
TRBV19	TRBJ2-1	CASSLRGINEQFF
TRBV9	TRBJ2-3	CASSVGGGLVTTDTQYF
TRBV27	TRBJ2-3	CASTPGLAGGRVTDTQYF
TRBV5-5	TRBJ2-5	CASSLASGSVLQETQYF
TRBV6-6	TRBJ1-4	CASSHVWGEGGEKLFF
TRBV27	TRBJ2-5	CASSLRGGETQYF
TRBV7-9	TRBJ1-1	CASSSYRGEMNTEAFF
TRBV6-5	TRBJ2-1	CASISPTSGDGLQFF
TRBV19	TRBJ2-7	CASSMDRDYEQYF
TRBV5-6	TRBJ2-3	CASSLLTDTQYF
TRBV18	TRBJ2-7	CASSPDNRGFSYEQYF